This TCR beta chain was observed in a study of metastatic and nonmetastatic thyroid tumors. Germline V gene lookup returns CDR1 SQVTM and CDR2 ANQGSEA. V trimming: 7 bases; J trimming: 6 bases; junction bases outside the gene matches: 11. The CDR3 has 15 amino acids. This clone was counted many times. TCRdb recomputed clones from the PCR reads via MiXCR. The sample has about 70,000 clones, less than 20% seen once; the top ten hold 13%. All patients reached thyroid surgery having received no treatment beforehand. Sample: blood. This TCR came from a female donor with papillary thyroid cancer or a benign thyroid nodule (not recorded which). Some clones in this sample may be carry-over from other donors' samples. The chain recombines TRBV29-1 with TRBJ1-4; TRBD1 matches 10 bases. CDR3: CSAQRDRGRHEKLFF. The CDR3 nucleotides are TGCAGCGCCCAGAGGGACAGGGGTAGGCATGAAAAACTGTTTTTT.